This T cell receptor (beta chain) was found in a study of PD-1 blockade in classical Hodgkin lymphoma. Study results and caveats: The diversity seen at baseline in complete responders resembled that of newly diagnosed patients. A significant rise in TCR diversity by C4D1 was seen for CD4+ but not CD8+ cells. When nivolumab was started under 1 year after ASCT, patients were excluded.

Time point: cycle 4 day 1 (C4D1), after more than five weeks of nivolumab. There was relapse after autologous stem cell transplantation in every patient, and there was variation in brentuximab vedotin exposure. Using immunoSEQ multiplex PCR, the repertoire was profiled, and TCRdb retains in-frame clones only, with some absent. This table holds approximately 65,000 clones, about 92% found once. Points on this clone: No antigen is known for it.

The germline V gene encodes CDR1 MNHNS and CDR2 SASEGT. The V gene end was trimmed by 9 bases and the J gene end by 6 bases; junction bases not matched to a gene: 10. The CDR3 has 15 residues. This TCR came from a human donor with classical Hodgkin lymphoma. The chain combines TRBV6-1 with TRBJ2-1; 11 positions agree with TRBD1. The sample was peripheral blood mononuclear cells (PBMCs), taken before the fourth cycle of nivolumab. The CDR3 loop reads CASLWWTGGFNEQFF. As DNA, the CDR3 is TGTGCCAGTCTTTGGTGGACAGGGGGCTTCAATGAGCAGTTCTTC.